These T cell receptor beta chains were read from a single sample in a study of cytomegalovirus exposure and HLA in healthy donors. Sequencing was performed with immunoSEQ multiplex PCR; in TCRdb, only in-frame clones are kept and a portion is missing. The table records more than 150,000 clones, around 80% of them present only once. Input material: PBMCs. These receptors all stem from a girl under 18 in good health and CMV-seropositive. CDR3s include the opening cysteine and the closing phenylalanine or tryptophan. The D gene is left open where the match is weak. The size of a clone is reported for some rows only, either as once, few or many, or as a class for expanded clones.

CDR3 protein: CASSQEQGAFNGYTF; CDR3 DNA: TGTGCCAGCAGCCAAGAACAGGGGGCGTTTAATGGCTACACCTTC; V gene: TRBV4-2; CDR3 length: 15; J gene: TRBJ1-2; clone size: NA; D gene: TRBD1
CDR3 protein: CASRQAGLGTDTQYF; CDR3 DNA: TGTGCCAGCAGACAGGCCGGGTTAGGCACAGATACGCAGTATTTT; V gene: TRBV2; CDR3 length: 15; J gene: TRBJ2-3; clone size: few; D gene: NA
CDR3 protein: CASSFRRSGNTEAFF; CDR3 DNA: TGTGCCAGCAGCTTCAGAAGGTCGGGGAACACTGAAGCTTTCTTT; V gene: TRBV7-2; CDR3 length: 15; J gene: TRBJ1-1; clone size: few; D gene: NA
CDR3 protein: CASSPGQGLYGYTF; CDR3 DNA: TGTGCCAGCAGTCCAGGACAGGGCCTCTATGGCTACACCTTC; V gene: TRBV27; CDR3 length: 14; J gene: TRBJ1-2; clone size: NA; D gene: TRBD1
CDR3 protein: CASRKLLNTEAFF; CDR3 DNA: TGTGCCAGTAGGAAACTACTCAACACTGAAGCTTTCTTT; V gene: TRBV19; CDR3 length: 13; J gene: TRBJ1-1; clone size: once; D gene: NA
CDR3 protein: CASSQDSGARGETQYF; CDR3 DNA: TGCGCCAGCAGCCAAGATTCCGGGGCCAGGGGAGAGACCCAGTACTTC; V gene: TRBV4-1; CDR3 length: 16; J gene: TRBJ2-5; clone size: NA; D gene: NA
CDR3 protein: CASSLSSFTGTGSYEQYF; CDR3 DNA: TGTGCCAGCAGCCTATCATCCTTTACCGGGACAGGCTCCTACGAGCAGTACTTC; V gene: TRBV7-9; CDR3 length: 18; J gene: TRBJ2-7; clone size: NA; D gene: TRBD1
CDR3 protein: CASSTRVLGQGNEQYF; CDR3 DNA: TGTGCCAGCAGTACGCGCGTTTTGGGACAGGGGAACGAGCAGTACTTC; V gene: TRBV27; CDR3 length: 16; J gene: TRBJ2-7; clone size: few; D gene: TRBD1
CDR3 protein: CAFDRGGETQYF; CDR3 DNA: TGTGCCTTCGACAGGGGTGGGGAGACCCAGTACTTC; V gene: TRBV30; CDR3 length: 12; J gene: TRBJ2-5; clone size: NA; D gene: TRBD1
CDR3 protein: CASSAGRGYEQYF; CDR3 DNA: TGTGCCAGCAGTGCTGGTCGAGGCTACGAGCAGTACTTC; V gene: TRBV9; CDR3 length: 13; J gene: TRBJ2-7; clone size: NA; D gene: NA
CDR3 protein: CASSDTGVGSYEQYF; CDR3 DNA: TGTGCCAGCAGCGACACAGGGGTAGGATCCTACGAGCAGTACTTC; V gene: TRBV7-9; CDR3 length: 15; J gene: TRBJ2-7; clone size: NA; D gene: TRBD1
CDR3 protein: CASSLAPGEKLFF; CDR3 DNA: TGCGCCAGCAGCTTGGCGCCCGGGGAAAAACTGTTTTTT; V gene: TRBV5-1; CDR3 length: 13; J gene: TRBJ1-4; clone size: NA; D gene: NA
CDR3 protein: CASSLRVSREQFF; CDR3 DNA: TGTGCCAGCAGCTTACGCGTATCTAGAGAGCAGTTCTTC; V gene: TRBV7-8; CDR3 length: 13; J gene: TRBJ2-1; clone size: once; D gene: NA
CDR3 protein: CASSPGLTSPGTGELFF; CDR3 DNA: TGTGCCAGCAGTCCGGGACTCACCTCCCCGGGGACCGGGGAGCTGTTTTTT; V gene: TRBV27; CDR3 length: 17; J gene: TRBJ2-2; clone size: NA; D gene: NA
CDR3 protein: CATSRDLAPGANVLTF; CDR3 DNA: TGTGCCACCAGCAGAGATCTGGCCCCCGGGGCCAACGTCCTGACTTTC; V gene: TRBV15; CDR3 length: 16; J gene: TRBJ2-6; clone size: NA; D gene: NA
CDR3 protein: CVSAPTSSGNTIYF; CDR3 DNA: TGTGTCAGCGCTCCCACTAGCTCTGGAAACACCATATATTTT; V gene: TRBV6-5; CDR3 length: 14; J gene: TRBJ1-3; clone size: NA; D gene: NA
CDR3 protein: CASSLIAGRDLPFF; CDR3 DNA: TGTGCCAGCAGCTTAATAGCGGGGCGGGACCTTCCGTTCTTC; V gene: TRBV7-3; CDR3 length: 14; J gene: TRBJ2-1; clone size: NA; D gene: TRBD2
CDR3 protein: CASTRNTEAFF; CDR3 DNA: TGTGCCAGCACGCGGAACACTGAAGCTTTCTTT; V gene: TRBV6-5; CDR3 length: 11; J gene: TRBJ1-1; clone size: few; D gene: NA